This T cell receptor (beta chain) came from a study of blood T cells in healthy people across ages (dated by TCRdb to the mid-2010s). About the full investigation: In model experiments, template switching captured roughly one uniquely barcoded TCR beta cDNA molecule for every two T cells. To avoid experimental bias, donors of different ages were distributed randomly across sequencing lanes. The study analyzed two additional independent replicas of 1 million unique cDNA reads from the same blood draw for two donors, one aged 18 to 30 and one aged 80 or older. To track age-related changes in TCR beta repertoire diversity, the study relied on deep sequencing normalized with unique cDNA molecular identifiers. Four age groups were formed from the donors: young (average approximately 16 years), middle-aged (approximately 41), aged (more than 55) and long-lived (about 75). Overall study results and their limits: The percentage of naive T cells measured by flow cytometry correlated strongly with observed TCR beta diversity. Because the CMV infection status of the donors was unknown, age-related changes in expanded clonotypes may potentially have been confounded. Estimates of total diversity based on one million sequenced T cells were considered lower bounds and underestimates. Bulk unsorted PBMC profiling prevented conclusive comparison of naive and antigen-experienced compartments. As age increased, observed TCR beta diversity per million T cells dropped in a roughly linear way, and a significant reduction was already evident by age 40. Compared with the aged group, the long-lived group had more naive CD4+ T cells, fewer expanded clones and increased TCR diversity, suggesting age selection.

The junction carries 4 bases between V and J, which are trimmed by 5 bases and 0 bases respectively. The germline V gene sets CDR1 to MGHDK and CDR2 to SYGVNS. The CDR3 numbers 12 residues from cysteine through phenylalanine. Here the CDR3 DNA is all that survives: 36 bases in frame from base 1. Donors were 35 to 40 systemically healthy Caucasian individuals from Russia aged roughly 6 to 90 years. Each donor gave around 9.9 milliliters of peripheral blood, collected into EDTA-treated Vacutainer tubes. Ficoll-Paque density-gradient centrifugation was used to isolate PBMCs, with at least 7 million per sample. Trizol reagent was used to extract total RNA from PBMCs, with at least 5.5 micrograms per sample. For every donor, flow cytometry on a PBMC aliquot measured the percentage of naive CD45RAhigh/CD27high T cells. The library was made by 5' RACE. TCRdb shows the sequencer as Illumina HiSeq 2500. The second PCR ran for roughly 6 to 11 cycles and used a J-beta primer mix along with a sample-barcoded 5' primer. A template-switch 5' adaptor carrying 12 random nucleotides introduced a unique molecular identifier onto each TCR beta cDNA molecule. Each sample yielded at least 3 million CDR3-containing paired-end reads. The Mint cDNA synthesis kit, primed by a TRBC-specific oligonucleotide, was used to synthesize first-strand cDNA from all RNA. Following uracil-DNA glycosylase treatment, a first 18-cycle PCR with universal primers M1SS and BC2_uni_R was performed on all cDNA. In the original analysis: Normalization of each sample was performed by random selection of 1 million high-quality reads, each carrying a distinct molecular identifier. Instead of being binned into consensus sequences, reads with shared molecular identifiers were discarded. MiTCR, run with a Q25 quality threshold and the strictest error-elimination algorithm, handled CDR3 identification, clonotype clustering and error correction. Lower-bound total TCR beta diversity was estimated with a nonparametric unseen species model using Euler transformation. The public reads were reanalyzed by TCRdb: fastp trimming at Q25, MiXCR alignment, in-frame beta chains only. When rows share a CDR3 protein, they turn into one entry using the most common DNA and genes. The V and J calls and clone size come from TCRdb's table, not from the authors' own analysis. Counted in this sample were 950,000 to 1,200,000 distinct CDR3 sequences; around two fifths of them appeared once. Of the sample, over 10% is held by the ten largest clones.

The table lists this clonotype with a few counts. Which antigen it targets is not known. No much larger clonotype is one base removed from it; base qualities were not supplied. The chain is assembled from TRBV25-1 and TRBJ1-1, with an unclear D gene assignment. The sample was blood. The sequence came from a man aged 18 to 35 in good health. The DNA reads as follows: TGTGCCAGCAGTTGGATGAACACTGAAGCTTTCTTT. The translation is CASSWMNTEAFF.